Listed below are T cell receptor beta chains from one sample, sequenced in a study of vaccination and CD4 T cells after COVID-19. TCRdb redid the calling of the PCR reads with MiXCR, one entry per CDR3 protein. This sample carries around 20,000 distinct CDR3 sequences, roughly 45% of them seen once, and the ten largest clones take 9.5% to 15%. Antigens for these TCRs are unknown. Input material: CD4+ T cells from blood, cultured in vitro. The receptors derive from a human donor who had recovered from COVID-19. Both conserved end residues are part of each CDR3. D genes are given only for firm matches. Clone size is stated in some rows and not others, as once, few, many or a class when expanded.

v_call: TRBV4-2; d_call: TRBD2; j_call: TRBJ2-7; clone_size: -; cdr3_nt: TGTGCCAGCAGCCAAGGAGAACTAGCGGGAGCTTTCTACGAGCAGTACTTC; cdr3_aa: CASSQGELAGAFYEQYF
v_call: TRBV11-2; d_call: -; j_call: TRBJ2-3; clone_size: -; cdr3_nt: TGTGCCAGCAGGGCCGGCGGAGATACGCAGTATTTT; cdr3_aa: CASRAGGDTQYF
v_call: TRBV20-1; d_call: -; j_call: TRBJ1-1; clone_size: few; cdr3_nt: TGCAGTGCTATATGGGCCGTAGAAGCTTTCTTT; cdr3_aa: CSAIWAVEAFF
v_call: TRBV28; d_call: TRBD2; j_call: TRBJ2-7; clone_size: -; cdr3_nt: TGTGCCAGCAGTTTATCGCGGGGGATCGGTTCATTTGACTACGAGCAGTACTTC; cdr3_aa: CASSLSRGIGSFDYEQYF
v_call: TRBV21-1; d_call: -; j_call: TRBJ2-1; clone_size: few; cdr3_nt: TGTGCCAGCATTCCAAACAATGAGCAGTTCTTC; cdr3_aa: CASIPNNEQFF
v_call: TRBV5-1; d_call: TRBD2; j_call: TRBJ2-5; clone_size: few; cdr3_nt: TGCGCCAGCAGCTTTTCTGCACTAGCGGCACAAGAGACCCAGTACTTC; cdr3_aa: CASSFSALAAQETQYF
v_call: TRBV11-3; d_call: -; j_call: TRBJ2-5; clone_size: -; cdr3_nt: TGTGCCAGCAGCTTCGATGGACAGAAAGAGACCCAGTACTTC; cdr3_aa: CASSFDGQKETQYF
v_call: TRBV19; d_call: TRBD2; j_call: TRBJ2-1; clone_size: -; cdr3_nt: TGTGCCAGTAGTATTGTCGGGACTAACAATGAGCAGTTCTTC; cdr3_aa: CASSIVGTNNEQFF
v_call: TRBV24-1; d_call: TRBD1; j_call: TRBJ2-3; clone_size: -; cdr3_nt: TGTGCCACCAGTGATCAGGGGGTGAGGAGGGATACGCAGTATTTT; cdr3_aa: CATSDQGVRRDTQYF
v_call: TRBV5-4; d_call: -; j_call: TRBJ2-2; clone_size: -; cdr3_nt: TGTGCCACCTTTACTTTACAGGGAACCACCGGGGAGCTGTTTTTT; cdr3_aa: CATFTLQGTTGELFF
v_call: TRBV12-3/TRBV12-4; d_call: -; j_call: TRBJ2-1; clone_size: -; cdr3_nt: TGTGCCAGCAGTTTGGAGGCCGGAGTGGGCAATGAGCAGTTCTTC; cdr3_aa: CASSLEAGVGNEQFF
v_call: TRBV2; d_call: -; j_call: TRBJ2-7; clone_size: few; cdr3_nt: TGTGCCAGCCAGAGGGAAGTTGGCTACGAGCAGTACTTC; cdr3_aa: CASQREVGYEQYF
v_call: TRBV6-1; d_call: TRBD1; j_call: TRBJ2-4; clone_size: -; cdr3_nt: TGTGCCAGCAGTGAGGCGCGACAGGGGGCGGCCAAAAACATTCAGTACTTC; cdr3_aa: CASSEARQGAAKNIQYF
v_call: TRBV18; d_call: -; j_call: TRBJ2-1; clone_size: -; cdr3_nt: TGTGCCAGTCACGGTAAACAGGGTACTGAGCAGTTCTTC; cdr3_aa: CASHGKQGTEQFF
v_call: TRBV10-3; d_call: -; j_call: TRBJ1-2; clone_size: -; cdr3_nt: TGTGCCATCAGTGAAACCAGGGTCTCTTCTGGCTACACCTTC; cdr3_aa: CAISETRVSSGYTF
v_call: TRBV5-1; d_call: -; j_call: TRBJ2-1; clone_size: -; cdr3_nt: TGCGCCAGCAGCTTGGCCTCAGCCTACAATGAGCAGTTCTTC; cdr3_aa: CASSLASAYNEQFF
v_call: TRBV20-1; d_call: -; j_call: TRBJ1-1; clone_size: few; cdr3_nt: TGCAGTGCTAGAGAGACGGAGGCTCAAGCTTTCTTT; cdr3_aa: CSARETEAQAFF
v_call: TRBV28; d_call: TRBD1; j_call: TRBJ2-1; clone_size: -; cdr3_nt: TGTGCCAGCAGGTTTGGGACAGCAGGCTACAATGAGCAGTTCTTC; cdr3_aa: CASRFGTAGYNEQFF
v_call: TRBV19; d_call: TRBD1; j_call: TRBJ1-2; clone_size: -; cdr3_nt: TGTGCCAGTAGTCCTTGGACAGGGGGCCTCTATGGCTACACCTTC; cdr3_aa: CASSPWTGGLYGYTF
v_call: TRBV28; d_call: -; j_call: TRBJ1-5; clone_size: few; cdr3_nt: TGTGCCAGCAGTCCCACCCATAGCAATCAGCCCCAGCATTTT; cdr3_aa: CASSPTHSNQPQHF
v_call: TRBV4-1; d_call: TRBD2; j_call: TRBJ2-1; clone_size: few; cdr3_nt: TGCGCCAGCAGCCCCCGGGGGGGCACCCCTGAGCAGTTCTTC; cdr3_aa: CASSPRGGTPEQFF
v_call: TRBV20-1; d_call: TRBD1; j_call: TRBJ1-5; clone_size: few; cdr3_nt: TGCAGTGCTAGGGCAGGGGGATCATACGGCAATCAGCCCCAGCATTTT; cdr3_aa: CSARAGGSYGNQPQHF
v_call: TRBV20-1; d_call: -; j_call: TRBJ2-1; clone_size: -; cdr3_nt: TGCAGTGCCCGAAACGTGCCGGGACTCCCTAACAATGAGCAGTTCTTC; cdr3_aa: CSARNVPGLPNNEQFF
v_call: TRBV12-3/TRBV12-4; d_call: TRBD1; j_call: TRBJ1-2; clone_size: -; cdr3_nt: TGTGCCAGCAGAGACAGGGGGAACTATGGCTACACCTTC; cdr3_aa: CASRDRGNYGYTF
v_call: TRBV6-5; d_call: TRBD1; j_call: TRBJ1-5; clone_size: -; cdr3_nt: TGTGCCAGCAGTTACTCCGGGACAGGTAGCAATCAGCCCCAGCATTTT; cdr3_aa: CASSYSGTGSNQPQHF
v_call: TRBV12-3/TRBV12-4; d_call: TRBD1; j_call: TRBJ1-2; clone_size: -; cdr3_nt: TGTGCCAGCAGTACCGAGGGGGCGCGGGGCTACACCTTC; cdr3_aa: CASSTEGARGYTF
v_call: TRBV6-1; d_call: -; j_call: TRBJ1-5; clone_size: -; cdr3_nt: TGTGCCAGCAATGATCCGGCCCAGCCCCAGCATTTT; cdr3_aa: CASNDPAQPQHF
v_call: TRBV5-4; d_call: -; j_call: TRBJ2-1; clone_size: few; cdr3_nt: TGTGCCAGCAGCTTGCCCGGCTTCTACAATGAGCAGTTCTTC; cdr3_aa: CASSLPGFYNEQFF
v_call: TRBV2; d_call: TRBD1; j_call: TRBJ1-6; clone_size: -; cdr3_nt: TGTGCCAGCGGGACAGCAAGCAATTCACCCCTCCACTTT; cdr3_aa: CASGTASNSPLHF
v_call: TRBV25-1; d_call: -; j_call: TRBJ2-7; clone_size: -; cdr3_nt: TGTGCCAGCAGCAGAGGTGGGGAGCAGTACTTC; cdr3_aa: CASSRGGEQYF
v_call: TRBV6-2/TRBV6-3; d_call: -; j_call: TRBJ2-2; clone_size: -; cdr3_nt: TGTGCCAGCAGTTTCGCCGGGGACGGGGAGCTGTTTTTT; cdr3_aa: CASSFAGDGELFF
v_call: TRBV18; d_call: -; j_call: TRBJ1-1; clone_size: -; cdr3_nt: TGTGCCAGCTCACCTAACGAGGGTCTTTCCTCGAACACTGAAGCTTTCTTT; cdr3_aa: CASSPNEGLSSNTEAFF
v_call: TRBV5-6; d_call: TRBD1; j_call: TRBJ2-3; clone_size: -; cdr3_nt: TGTGCCAGCAGCCCGGACAGGGGACTAACGGATACGCAGTATTTT; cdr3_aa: CASSPDRGLTDTQYF
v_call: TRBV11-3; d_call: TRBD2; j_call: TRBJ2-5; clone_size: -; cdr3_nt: TGTGCCAGCGGACTAGCGGGGAAAGAGACCCAGTACTTC; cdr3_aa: CASGLAGKETQYF
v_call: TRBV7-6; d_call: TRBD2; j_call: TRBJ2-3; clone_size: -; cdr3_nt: TGTGCCAGCAGCCTCACAGCGGGGGAACAAGATACGCAGTATTTT; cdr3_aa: CASSLTAGEQDTQYF
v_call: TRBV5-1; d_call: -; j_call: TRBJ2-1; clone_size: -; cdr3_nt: TGCGCCAGCAGCTTGGAGGGGTTGCGAGGACGTTGGGGCAATGAGCAGTTCTTC; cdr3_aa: CASSLEGLRGRWGNEQFF
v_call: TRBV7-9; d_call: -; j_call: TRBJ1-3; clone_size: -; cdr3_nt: TGTGCCAGCAGCTTAGCCCGGGGCTCTGGAAACACCATATATTTT; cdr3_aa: CASSLARGSGNTIYF
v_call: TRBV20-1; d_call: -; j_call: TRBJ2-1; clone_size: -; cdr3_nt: TGCAGTGCTCGCGGAGGGGGGGGCTCCTACAATGAGCAGTTCTTC; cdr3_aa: CSARGGGGSYNEQFF
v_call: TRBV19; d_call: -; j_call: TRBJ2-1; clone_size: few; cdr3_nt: TGTGCCAGTAGTATAGGTCCAGGAAATGAGCAGTTCTTC; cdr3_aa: CASSIGPGNEQFF
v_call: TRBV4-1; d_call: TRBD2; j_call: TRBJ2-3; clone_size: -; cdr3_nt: TGCGCCAACAGCCAAGTACTAAAAGTAGCGGGGGGGCCCCCGGGCACAGATACGCAGTATTTT; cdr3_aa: CANSQVLKVAGGPPGTDTQYF
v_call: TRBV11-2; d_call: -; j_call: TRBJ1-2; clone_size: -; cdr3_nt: TGTGCCAGCAGCTCCCGGATTGGATTGAGGGCTAACTATGGCTACACCTTC; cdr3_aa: CASSSRIGLRANYGYTF
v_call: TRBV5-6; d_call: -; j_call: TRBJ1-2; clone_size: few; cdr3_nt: TGTGCCAGCAGCTCGGCGGGAGGGTTCTCAGCGAGCACCTTC; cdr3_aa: CASSSAGGFSASTF
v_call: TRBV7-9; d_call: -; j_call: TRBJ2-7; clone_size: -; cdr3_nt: TGTGCCAGCAGCTTAGATATGGGTTTTTTATACGAGCAGTACTTC; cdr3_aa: CASSLDMGFLYEQYF
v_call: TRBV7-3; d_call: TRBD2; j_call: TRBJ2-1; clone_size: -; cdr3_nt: TGTGCCAGCAGCTCCCGGACTAGCGGGGCGTACAATGAGCAGTTCTTC; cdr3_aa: CASSSRTSGAYNEQFF
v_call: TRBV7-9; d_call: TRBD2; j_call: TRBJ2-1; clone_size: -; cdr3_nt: TGTGCCAGCAGACAAGCCGGGACTAGCGGGGGGGCCAATGAGCAGTTCTTC; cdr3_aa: CASRQAGTSGGANEQFF
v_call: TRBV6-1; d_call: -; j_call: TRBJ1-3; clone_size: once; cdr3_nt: TGTGCCAGCAGTGCCGATGTTCAGGCCTTGGGCGGAAACACCATATATTTT; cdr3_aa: CASSADVQALGGNTIYF
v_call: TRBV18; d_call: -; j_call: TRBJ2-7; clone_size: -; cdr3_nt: TGTGCCAGCTCACCACCGGACGGGGGCACCTACGAGCAGTACTTC; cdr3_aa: CASSPPDGGTYEQYF
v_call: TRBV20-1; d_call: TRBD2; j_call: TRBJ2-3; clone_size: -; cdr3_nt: TGCAGTGCAAGTGGGACTAGTAGCACAGATACGCAGTATTTT; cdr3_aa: CSASGTSSTDTQYF
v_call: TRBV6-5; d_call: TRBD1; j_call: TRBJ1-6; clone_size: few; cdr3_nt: TGTGCCAGCAGTTACTCGACAGGGTGGTCCTATAATTCACCCCTCCACTTT; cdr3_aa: CASSYSTGWSYNSPLHF
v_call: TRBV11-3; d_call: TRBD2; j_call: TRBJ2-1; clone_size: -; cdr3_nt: TGTGCCAGCAGCTTAGGAGATAGCGGGAGGTCCCCCTACAATGAGCAGTTCTTC; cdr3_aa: CASSLGDSGRSPYNEQFF
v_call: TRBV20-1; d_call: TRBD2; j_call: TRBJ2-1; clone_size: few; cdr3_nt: TGCAGTGCTAGAGCGGGACCCGCGGGGGGGAACAATGAGCAGTTCTTC; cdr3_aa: CSARAGPAGGNNEQFF
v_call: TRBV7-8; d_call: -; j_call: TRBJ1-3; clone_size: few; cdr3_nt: TGTGCCAGCAGCCTGCCGGGGGCTGGAAACACCATATATTTT; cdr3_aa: CASSLPGAGNTIYF
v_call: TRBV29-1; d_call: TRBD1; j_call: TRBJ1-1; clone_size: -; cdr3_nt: TGCAGCGTTTGGACAGGGGGGATAAACACTGAAGCTTTCTTT; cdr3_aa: CSVWTGGINTEAFF
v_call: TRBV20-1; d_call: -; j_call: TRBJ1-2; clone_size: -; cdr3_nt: TGCAGTGCCTTAGTTCCGCCGAGGGGGGTGCACTATGGCTACACCTTC; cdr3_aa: CSALVPPRGVHYGYTF
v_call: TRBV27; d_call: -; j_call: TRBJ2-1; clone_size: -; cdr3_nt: TGTGCCAGCGGAGTTTTGGGCCGCTCCTACAATGAGCAGTTCTTC; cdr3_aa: CASGVLGRSYNEQFF
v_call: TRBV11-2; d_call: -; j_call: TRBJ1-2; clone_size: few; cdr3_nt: TGTGCCAGCAGCTCGTTACGGGATGGCTACACCTTC; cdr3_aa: CASSSLRDGYTF